A single TCR beta chain is shown here with its context. The TCR libraries each used total RNA (about 3,500 ng per library). TCRdb re-called the 5' RACE reads, yielding one record per CDR3 amino acid sequence without DNA. The sample's table shows fewer than 550,000 distinct CDR3 sequences. These data belong to a study of monozygotic twins with inflammatory bowel disease. The receptor comes from a human donor with ulcerative colitis or Crohn's disease, or a healthy co-twin of an affected twin (not recorded which). Material for sequencing was blood.

CDR3 sequence: CASSPRDRHNEQFF. The chain joins TRBV9 to TRBJ2-1; the D call from TCRdb, TRBD1, cannot be confirmed without DNA. Germline V gene data show CDR1 as SGDLS and CDR2 as YYNGEE. The CDR3 is made up of 14 amino acids.